This T cell receptor (beta chain) comes out of a study of shared clonotypes between healthy human individuals. Some clones are missing from TCRdb's copy, which holds only in-frame ones; the method was immunoSEQ multiplex PCR. The sample shows 950,000 to 1,100,000 clones, 75% to 85% of them seen only once. V shed 7 bases and J shed 5 bases, with 21 bases lying between them. Per germline, CDR1 MDHEN and CDR2 SYDVKM. The CDR3 has 15 amino acids. The sample consisted of memory CD4+ T cells from PBMCs. Described subset: CD45RA-negative fraction. This TCR derives from a man aged 18-30 years in good health. Some clones in this sample may be carry-over from other donors' samples. V gene TRBV28 combines with J gene TRBJ2-7; D may be TRBD1 (6 bases). The chain's CDR3 is CASTRLGAKRNEQYF. The CDR3 coding sequence is TGTGCCAGCACTCGGTTGGGGGCCAAGAGGAACGAGCAGTACTTC.